Following are 24 T cell receptor beta chains from one sample sequenced in a study of blood T cell repertoires in COVID-19. Data came from immunoSEQ multiplex PCR; TCRdb stores just in-frame clones and leaves some out. This table holds roughly 200,000 clones, 70% to 90% found once. Sequences were obtained from peripheral blood. All receptors derive from a man between 18 and 35 years old with active or convalescent COVID-19.

This chain's CDR3 is CASSLYGGETQYF. In nucleotides, the CDR3 is TGTGCCAGCAGCCTCTATGGTGGAGAGACCCAGTACTTC. The J gene is TRBJ2-5, the V gene TRBV11-3; D gene ambiguous. The ends were cut back, 5 bases at V and 4 bases at J, with 11 bases in the middle. This CDR3 is built from 13 residues. CDR1 is SGHNT and CDR2 is YENEEA in the germline V gene.

The V gene is TRBV5-4, the J gene TRBJ2-7, with TRBD2 matching 8 bases. This CDR3 spans 14 amino acids. V lost 4 bases and J lost 7; bases outside the gene matches: 10. Per germline, CDR1 SGHNT and CDR2 YYREEE (reference sequence). The CDR3 loop reads CASSPRGGSWEQYF. In nucleotides, the CDR3 is TGTGCCAGCAGCCCCCGGGGGGGGTCGTGGGAGCAGTACTTC.

Concerning this clone: At the DNA level, this CDR3 is encoded by other sequences in the same sample as well. V and J are TRBV19 and TRBJ1-2; TRBD1 agrees at 10 bases. V lost 9 bases, J lost 7 bases, and 5 bases stayed unmatched. The CDR3 spans 12 residues. Germline-derived CDR1 and CDR2 are LNHDA and SQIVND (reference sequence). The CDR3 region is CASRTGGAGYTF. CDR3 nucleotides: TGTGCCAGCCGGACAGGGGGTGCTGGCTACACCTTC.

The V gene is TRBV10-3, the J gene TRBJ1-2, with 7 positions matching TRBD1. Germline V gene data show CDR1 as ENHRY and CDR2 as SYGVKD. V shed 0 bases, J shed 3 bases, and the junction held 4 bases outside the gene matches. The CDR3 contains 15 residues. In DNA, the CDR3 is TGTGCCATCAGTGAGTCCCTTGGACAGGACTATGGCTACACCTTC. Its translation is CAISESLGQDYGYTF.

CDR3 protein: CASSTAGTPYNEQFF. The DNA for the CDR3 is TGTGCCAGCAGCACCGCCGGGACACCCTACAATGAGCAGTTCTTC. The rearrangement uses TRBV11-3 and TRBJ2-1, with a tentative D call TRBD1 (6 bases). This CDR3 comprises 15 residues. CDR1 and CDR2 (germline): SGHNT, YENEEA. V lost 5 bases and J 2 bases, leaving 13 bases between the germline ends.

This chain connects TRBV30 to TRBJ2-1; TRBD2 matches 12 bases. This CDR3 contains 14 residues. V lost 3 bases and J lost 9; bases outside the gene matches: 6. Germline CDR1 reads GTSNPN; CDR2 reads SVGIG (reference sequence). CDR3 region: CAWRSSGRVTEQFF. For the CDR3, the DNA is TGTGCCTGGAGGTCTAGCGGGAGGGTCACTGAGCAGTTCTTC.

This clone was recorded once. The chain joins TRBV7-8 to TRBJ1-2; TRBD1 is a possible D gene (5 bases). The V end lost 5 bases, the J end lost 2 bases, and 9 bases lay between the germline ends. CDR1 is SGHVS and CDR2 is FQNEAQ in the germline V gene. CDR3 length: 13 amino acids. The CDR3 here is CASSRQGNYGYTF. The DNA for the CDR3 is TGTGCCAGCAGCCGTCAGGGCAACTATGGCTACACCTTC.

This chain connects TRBV19 to TRBJ1-3, with TRBD1 identical over 7 bases. The CDR3 runs to 15 residues. V was clipped by 7 bases and J by 4 bases; unmatched bases: 10. The V gene's germline CDR1 is LNHDA and CDR2 SQIVND (reference sequence). The CDR3 spells CASTQSRGTGNTIYF. In DNA form, the CDR3 reads TGTGCCAGTACCCAAAGCAGGGGGACAGGAAACACCATATATTTT.

In nucleotides, the CDR3 is TGTGCTTTCGGGAACACTGAAGCTTTCTTT. It yields the protein CAFGNTEAFF. This rearrangement joins TRBV6-5 to TRBJ1-1, with no clear D. Germline loops: CDR1 MNHEY, CDR2 SVGAGI. CDR3 length: 10 amino acids.

The CDR3 sequence is CASRQGRTSGVDTQYF. CDR3 DNA sequence: TGTGCCAGCAGACAAGGCAGGACTAGCGGAGTAGATACGCAGTATTTT. The gene calls are TRBV27 and TRBJ2-3; 10 bases are shared with TRBD2. The germline V gene encodes CDR1 MNHEY and CDR2 SMNVEV (reference sequence). CDR3 length: 16 residues. The junction had 11 bases not matched to a gene; V was cut back by 6 bases and J by 5 bases.

This chain uses TRBV7-9 with TRBJ1-2; D unclear. Trimming left V 2 bases short and J 1 base short, with 11 bases between. The CDR3 has 15 residues. Germline V gene sequence: CDR1 SEHNR, CDR2 FQNEAQ (reference sequence). CDR3 protein: CASSLPLTLNYGYTF. The CDR3 coding sequence is TGTGCCAGCAGCTTACCCTTGACACTTAACTATGGCTACACCTTC.

This rearrangement joins TRBV10-1 to TRBJ2-2; a weak D match, TRBD2 (7 bases). V was shortened by 7 bases and J by 2 bases, with 11 bases between the two germline ends. Per germline, CDR1 WNHNN and CDR2 SYGVQD (reference sequence). The length of the CDR3 is 14 residues. The DNA of the CDR3 is TGCGCCAGCAAGGGGGGGCCCAACACCGGGGAGCTGTTTTTT. Its protein product is CASKGGPNTGELFF.

This chain links TRBV5-4 with TRBJ1-1; weak D call: TRBD1 (5 bases). CDR1 SGHNT and CDR2 YYREEE come from the germline V gene (reference sequence). The CDR3 runs 13 residues. Trimming pared 4 bases from V and 0 bases from J, leaving 7 bases between. As DNA, the CDR3 is TGTGCCAGCAGCATAGGGGTGAACACTGAAGCTTTCTTT. Translating gives CASSIGVNTEAFF.

This chain links TRBV25-1 with TRBJ1-2, with a possible D match to TRBD1 (6 bases). V lost 3 bases, J lost 4 bases, and 18 bases lay in between. The CDR3 has 16 residues. Looked up from germline, CDR1 is MGHDK and CDR2 is SYGVNS. The CDR3 sequence is CASSDLNREGGYGYTF. The CDR3, as DNA: TGTGCCAGCAGTGATCTAAACAGGGAGGGGGGCTATGGCTACACCTTC.

This chain uses TRBV7-2 with TRBJ1-5; 10 nucleotides align to TRBD1. V gave up 5 bases and J gave up 6 bases; unmatched junction bases: 7. The CDR3 is 15 residues long. The germline gives CDR1 SGHTA, CDR2 FQGNSA. The DNA for the CDR3 is TGTGCCAGCAGCCTTCGACAGGGGGCAGGTCAGCCCCAGCATTTT. As protein: CASSLRQGAGQPQHF.

The chain carries TRBV29-1 and TRBJ1-2, with TRBD1 matching 9 bases. The ends lost 1 base at V and 2 bases at J; junction bases unmatched: 8. This CDR3 region has 16 residues. Germline V gene lookup returns CDR1 SQVTM and CDR2 ANQGSEA. The CDR3, as DNA: TGCAGCGTTGAAGGCGTGGTGGGACAGGGAAACTATGGCTACACCTTC. Translation gives CSVEGVVGQGNYGYTF.

The table lists this clone with a count of one. This rearrangement joins TRBV18 to TRBJ1-6; 10 nucleotides agree with TRBD1. The CDR3 contains 16 residues. V lost 3 bases and J lost 10; bases outside the gene matches: 9. Germline V gene data show CDR1 as KGHSH and CDR2 as LQKENI. The CDR3 protein is CASSPGQGGFTSPLHF. For the CDR3, the DNA is TGTGCCAGCTCACCCGGACAGGGGGGGTTCACGTCACCCCTCCACTTT.

The V and J genes are TRBV5-1 and TRBJ2-7; 9 positions agree with TRBD2. The V segment lost 0 bases and the J segment 0 bases; nucleotides outside the gene matches: 7. The CDR3 consists of 17 residues. CDR1 is SGHRS and CDR2 is YFSETQ in the germline V gene. CDR3 in amino acids: CASSLASSGTSSYEQYF. The CDR3 DNA is TGCGCCAGCAGCTTGGCGTCTAGCGGGACGAGCTCCTACGAGCAGTACTTC.

The V gene is TRBV5-1, the J gene TRBJ2-5; 7 bases match TRBD2. Germline loops: CDR1 SGHRS, CDR2 YFSETQ. J was trimmed by 5 bases and V by 3 bases; bases with no gene match: 4. This CDR3 contains 13 residues. The CDR3 coding sequence is TGCGCCAGCAGCTCCGTGGGAGGGGAGACCCAGTACTTC. Translating it yields CASSSVGGETQYF.

This rearrangement joins TRBV7-2 to TRBJ2-1, with 12 bases identical to TRBD2. Germline V lookup: CDR1 SGHTA, CDR2 FQGNSA. This CDR3 has 15 amino acids. Trimming removed 4 bases from V and 9 bases from J; junction bases left unmatched: 7. The CDR3 spells CASSSRLAGAGEQFF. CDR3 bases: TGTGCCAGCAGCTCTAGACTAGCGGGAGCAGGTGAGCAGTTCTTC.

V is TRBV7-2 and J is TRBJ2-1; the match to TRBD2 covers 10 bases. Germline V CDR1 and CDR2: SGHTA, FQGNSA. The CDR3 covers 15 residues. With V trimmed by 6 bases and J by 4 bases, 6 bases remained unmatched. The DNA of the CDR3 is TGTGCCAGCAGTCCTTCTAGCGGGAGATACAATGAGCAGTTCTTC. It encodes CASSPSSGRYNEQFF.

The chain uses TRBV6-1 and TRBJ1-2; D may be TRBD1 (5 bases). Germline V lookup: CDR1 MNHNS, CDR2 SASEGT. The CDR3 has 15 residues. Trimming removed 1 base from V and 4 bases from J, with 13 bases in between. The CDR3 nucleotides read TGTGCCAGCAGTGAAGTGCTAAGGGGCGGCTATGGCTACACCTTC. Translating it yields CASSEVLRGGYGYTF.

The rearrangement uses TRBV30 and TRBJ2-7; D possibly corresponds to TRBD2 (6 bases). CDR3 size: 12 residues. CDR1 is GTSNPN and CDR2 is SVGIG in the germline V gene (reference sequence). V lost 5 bases to trimming and J lost 4 bases, with 12 bases between them. The DNA of the CDR3 is TGTGCCTGGGGGCGCGGGGTATACGAGCAGTACTTC. It codes for CAWGRGVYEQYF.

The rearrangement joins TRBV9 to TRBJ1-1, with D perhaps TRBD1 (6 bases). With 2 bases removed from V and 4 bases from J, the gap between germline ends came to 15 bases. From germline, CDR1 is SGDLS and CDR2 YYNGEE. CDR3 length equals 15 residues. The CDR3 region has the DNA TGTGCCAGCAGCGTGTTCGGGGGGCTTGCCACTGAAGCTTTCTTT. Protein: CASSVFGGLATEAFF.